The 5 T cell receptor beta chains listed next were all sequenced from one sample in a study of T cells in Graves' hyperthyroidism and ophthalmopathy. RNA transcripts were the template for amplifying TCR beta CDR3 regions. HTBI primers were employed in a first-round RT-PCR of the TCR CDR3. TCRdb passed the multiplex PCR reads through MiXCR, listing each CDR3 protein once. The top ten clones hold around 13% of a sample with approximately 690,000 distinct CDR3 sequences, roughly 15% of them seen once. The sequencing input was blood. The receptors were sampled from a woman aged 45-65 years with Graves' ophthalmopathy.

This clonotype has just a few counts. V is TRBV13 and J is TRBJ2-1; 10 nucleotides line up with TRBD2. This CDR3 is built from 15 residues. Germline V CDR1 and CDR2: PRHDT, FYEKMQ (reference sequence). V was pared by 3 bases and J by 5 bases, with 4 bases of the junction left unmatched. As DNA, the CDR3 is TGTGCCAGCAGCTTGGGACTAGCGCCAAACAATGAGCAGTTCTTC. Its translation is CASSLGLAPNNEQFF.

This clonotype was seen a few times. The V and J genes are TRBV7-9 and TRBJ2-2; 8 positions agree with TRBD1. The V gene end was trimmed by 5 bases and the J gene end by 6 bases; junction bases not matched to a gene: 8. Germline V gene lookup returns CDR1 SEHNR and CDR2 FQNEAQ (reference sequence). This CDR3 has 15 amino acids. CDR3 bases: TGTGCCAGCAGCACCGGGACAGGAAGGTCCGGGGAGCTGTTTTTT. Its translation: CASSTGTGRSGELFF.

This chain joins TRBV6-1 and TRBJ1-5; D may be TRBD1 (5 bases). This CDR3 has 16 amino acids. V was shortened by 6 bases and J by 1 base, with 16 bases between the two germline ends. Germline V gene data show CDR1 as MNHNS and CDR2 as SASEGT. The CDR3, as DNA: TGTGCCAGCAGGGAGGGGTATGGGGGAAGCAATCAGCCCCAGCATTTT. Encoded protein: CASREGYGGSNQPQHF.

This clonotype was seen many times. The chain uses TRBV7-9 and TRBJ2-2; D may be TRBD2 (6 bases). The CDR3 runs to 17 residues. Looked up from germline, CDR1 is SEHNR and CDR2 is FQNEAQ (reference sequence). The V end was cut by 4 bases, the J end by 0 bases, with 15 bases between. The CDR3 DNA is TGTGCCAGCAGCTCCGGCTGGGGCGGGACGAACACCGGGGAGCTGTTTTTT. Its translation: CASSSGWGGTNTGELFF.

This clonotype was seen repeatedly, ten times or more. The chain links TRBV20-1 to TRBJ2-1; 7 bases line up with TRBD2. Unmatched junction bases numbered 16, after V lost 2 bases and J lost 6 bases. This CDR3 has 17 residues. Germline CDR1 and CDR2: DFQATT and SNEGSKA (reference sequence). The CDR3 coding sequence is TGCAGTGCTAGATCGCCACCCTCTGCGGGAGCTGGCAATGAGCAGTTCTTC. Translated: CSARSPPSAGAGNEQFF.